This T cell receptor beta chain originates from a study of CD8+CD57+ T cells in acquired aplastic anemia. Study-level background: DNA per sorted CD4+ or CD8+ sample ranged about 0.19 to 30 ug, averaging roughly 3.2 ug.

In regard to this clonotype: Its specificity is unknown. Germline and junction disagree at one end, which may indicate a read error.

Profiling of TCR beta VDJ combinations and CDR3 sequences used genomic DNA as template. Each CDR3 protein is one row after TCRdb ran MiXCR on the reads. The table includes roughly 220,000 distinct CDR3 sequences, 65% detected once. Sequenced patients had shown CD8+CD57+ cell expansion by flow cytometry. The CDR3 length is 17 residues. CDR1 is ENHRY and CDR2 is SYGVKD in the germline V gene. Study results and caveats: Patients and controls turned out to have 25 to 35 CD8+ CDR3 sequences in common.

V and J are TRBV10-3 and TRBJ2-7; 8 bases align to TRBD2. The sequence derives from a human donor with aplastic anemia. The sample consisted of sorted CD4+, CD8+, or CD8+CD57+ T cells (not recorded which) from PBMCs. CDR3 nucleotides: TGTGCCAGCAGTTACTCGTCGGGCGGGGGGCCCCGGTACGAGCAGTACTTC. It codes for CASSYSSGGGPRYEQYF.